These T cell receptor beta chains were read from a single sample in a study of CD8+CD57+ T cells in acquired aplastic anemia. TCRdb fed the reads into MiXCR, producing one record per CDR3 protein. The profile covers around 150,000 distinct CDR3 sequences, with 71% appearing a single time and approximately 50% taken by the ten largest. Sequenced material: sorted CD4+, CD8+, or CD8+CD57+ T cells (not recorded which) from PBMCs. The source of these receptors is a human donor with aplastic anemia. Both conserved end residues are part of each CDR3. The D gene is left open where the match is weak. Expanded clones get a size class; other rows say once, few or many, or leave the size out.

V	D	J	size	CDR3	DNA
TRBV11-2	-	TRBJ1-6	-	CASSPGTYRRDSPLHF	TGTGCCAGCAGCCCGGGGACCTACAGAAGAGATTCACCCCTCCACTTT
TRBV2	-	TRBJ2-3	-	CASSWDTQYF	TGTGCCAGCAGTTGGGATACGCAGTATTTT
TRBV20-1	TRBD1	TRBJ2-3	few	CSGTGLTDTQYF	TGCAGTGGGACAGGTCTCACAGATACGCAGTATTTT
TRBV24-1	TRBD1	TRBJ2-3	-	CATSHGTGDSDTQYF	TGTGCCACCAGTCACGGGACAGGCGATTCAGATACGCAGTATTTT
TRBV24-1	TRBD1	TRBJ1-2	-	CATSDSGQGGPYGYTF	TGTGCCACCAGTGACTCTGGACAGGGGGGTCCCTATGGCTACACCTTC
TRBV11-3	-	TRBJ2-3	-	CASSFRRTDTQYF	TGTGCCAGCAGCTTCCGTAGAACAGATACGCAGTATTTT
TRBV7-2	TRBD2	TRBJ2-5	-	CASSITSGVNQETQYF	TGTGCCAGCAGCATCACTAGCGGGGTAAACCAAGAGACCCAGTACTTC
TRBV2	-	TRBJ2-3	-	CASWQGHTDTQYF	TGTGCCAGCTGGCAGGGCCACACAGATACGCAGTATTTT
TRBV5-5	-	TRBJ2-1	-	CASSLTWRNEQFF	TGTGCCAGCAGCTTAACCTGGCGGAATGAGCAGTTCTTC
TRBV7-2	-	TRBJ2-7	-	CASSLWDGSYEQYF	TGTGCCAGCAGCTTGTGGGACGGCTCCTACGAGCAGTACTTC
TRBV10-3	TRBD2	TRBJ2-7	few	CAISRGGAGTDDEQYF	TGTGCCATCAGTAGGGGAGGGGCAGGGACGGACGACGAGCAGTACTTC
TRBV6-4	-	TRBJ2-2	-	CASSEGDTGELFF	TGTGCCAGCAGCGAAGGGGACACCGGGGAGCTGTTTTTT
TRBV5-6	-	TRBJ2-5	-	CASSLGTMQETQYF	TGTGCCAGCAGCTTGGGGACCATGCAAGAGACCCAGTACTTC
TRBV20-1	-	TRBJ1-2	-	CSARAGGQGYTF	TGCAGTGCTAGAGCCGGGGGGCAAGGCTACACCTTC
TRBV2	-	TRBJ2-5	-	CASSDRGRETQYF	TGTGCCAGCAGTGACAGGGGCCGGGAGACCCAGTACTTC